This T cell receptor (beta chain) was profiled in a study of OX40 agonist ivuxolimab in advanced cancers. V was pared by 6 bases and J by 9 bases, with 10 bases of the junction left unmatched. The CDR3 runs 13 residues. Germline V gene data show CDR1 as MNHEY and CDR2 as SMNVEV (reference sequence). Assay used: immunoSEQ multiplex PCR; TCRdb lists only in-frame clones, some missing. Seen here are tens of thousands of clones, roughly three quarters observed once, and the top ten hold around 7.7%. The sequence was collected from an adult with an advanced solid tumor such as melanoma, head and neck, liver or kidney cancer. The sample in question was CD4+ or CD8+ T cells sorted from blood, obtained in a trial of the OX40 agonist ivuxolimab. The rearrangement uses TRBV27 and TRBJ1-1; 7 nucleotides agree with TRBD1. The CDR3 bases are TGTGCCAGCAGACCTGGGACAGAACGAAAAGCTTTCTTT. Translation gives CASRPGTERKAFF.